This T cell receptor beta chain was identified in a study of shared clonotypes between healthy human individuals. Whole-study findings and limits: Rarefaction revealed incomplete sorted-subset sequencing despite large depth.

Over several immunoSEQ plates, each subset's genomic DNA was distributed in even portions. Around 32,000 T cell genomes, or around 200 ng DNA, went into the sorted-subset replicate PCRs. Repertoires were generated with immunoSEQ multiplex PCR, while TCRdb's copy carries only in-frame clones and drops some. The sample gives about 1.5 million clones, around 98% of which show up once; around 0.47% is in the top ten. CDR1 is SEHNR and CDR2 is FQNEAQ in the germline V gene (reference sequence). The V and J ends lost 7 bases and 2 bases respectively, with 14 bases between them. The CDR3 extends over 14 amino acids. Turning to this clone: Its antigen is still unknown.

There were no recent acute infections or vaccinations among the donors, who were healthy HIV-negative adults. The chain uses TRBV7-9 and TRBJ2-5; D is tentatively TRBD1 or TRBD2 (5 bases each). The sequenced material came from naive CD4+ T cells sorted from blood. Subset given: CD45RA+ positively selected. This TCR came from a man in his thirties or forties in good health. The CDR3 DNA follows: TGTGCCAGCAACTCCGGGGCGCGGCAAGAGACCCAGTACTTC. Translated, it gives CASNSGARQETQYF.